These 7 T cell receptor beta chains came from one sample sequenced in a study of blood T cell repertoires in COVID-19. The assay was immunoSEQ multiplex PCR, and TCRdb's table has in-frame clones only and misses some. The table includes under 450,000 clones, about 91% detected once. The sample consisted of peripheral blood. Receptors originate from a woman aged 45-59 years with COVID-19, enrolled during active disease.

The chain combines TRBV6-2 or TRBV6-3 with TRBJ2-7, with 9 nucleotides matching TRBD2. CDR1 is MNHEY and CDR2 is SVGEGT in the germline V gene. J was trimmed by 3 bases and V by 2 bases; bases with no gene match: 2. CDR3 length: 14 amino acids. CDR3 region: CASSYKRGDYEQYF. CDR3 coding DNA: TGTGCCAGCAGTTACAAGCGGGGGGACTACGAGCAGTACTTC.

The J gene is TRBJ1-5, the V gene TRBV5-1; possibly TRBD1 for D (5 bases). The CDR3 extends over 14 amino acids. From germline, CDR1 is SGHRS and CDR2 YFSETQ. V was pared by 3 bases and J by 8 bases, with 15 bases between. The DNA of the CDR3 is TGCGCCAGCAGCTCCGATCCGGGGGGGGAGCCCCAGCATTTT. This gives the protein CASSSDPGGEPQHF. Filled out from reference TRBV5-1 and TRBJ1-5, the complete variable domain reads KAGVTQTPRYLIKTRGQQVTLSCSPISGHRSVSWYQQTPGQGLQFLFEYFSETQRNKGNFPGRFSGRQFSNSRSEMNVSTLELGDSALYLCASSSDPGGEPQHFGDGTRLSIL.

The V and J genes are TRBV6-5 and TRBJ1-1; D is possibly TRBD1 (6 bases). Germline V CDR1 and CDR2: MNHEY, SVGAGI. V was clipped by 0 bases and J by 4 bases, with 9 bases between them. The CDR3 runs 14 residues. The CDR3 DNA is TGTGCCAGCAGTTACTCGAGAGGGGGCACTGAAGCTTTCTTT. Translating it yields CASSYSRGGTEAFF.

J is TRBJ2-5 and V is TRBV5-4, with 9 bases that match TRBD2. With 5 bases clipped from V and 5 bases from J, the junction kept 19 bases outside the gene matches. Germline loops: CDR1 SGHNT, CDR2 YYREEE (reference sequence). This CDR3 has 18 amino acids. CDR3 region: CASSSSQGLAPEVETQYF. The CDR3 DNA is TGTGCCAGCAGTTCCTCTCAGGGACTAGCCCCAGAAGTGGAGACCCAGTACTTC.

This chain links TRBV2 with TRBJ2-3; TRBD2 aligns across 8 bases. The germline V gene has CDR1 SNHLY and CDR2 FYNNEI. Trimming removed 7 bases from V and 7 bases from J; junction bases left unmatched: 7. The CDR3 runs 13 residues. The CDR3 DNA follows: TGTGCCAGCACCGAAGGCGGGGGGCATACGCAGTATTTT. This codes for CASTEGGGHTQYF.

This chain links TRBV9 with TRBJ1-1; 8 bases map to TRBD1. Germline lookup yields CDR1 SGDLS and CDR2 YYNGEE. The CDR3 contains 12 residues. Unmatched junction bases numbered 7, after V lost 4 bases and J lost 11 bases. The CDR3: CASSSRTGLAFF. The DNA of the CDR3 is TGTGCCAGCAGCTCCCGGACAGGGCTGGCTTTCTTT. The variable domain in full, completed from reference TRBV9 and TRBJ1-1, reads DSGVTQTPKHLITATGQRVTLRCSPRSGDLSVYWYQQSLDQGLQFLIQYYNGEERAKGNILERFSAQQFPDLHSELNLSSLELGDSALYFCASSSRTGLAFFGQGTRLTVV.

The DNA of the CDR3 is TGCGCCAGCAGCCGGACAAACAGGGGGCAGTACGAGCAGTACTTC. Residues: CASSRTNRGQYEQYF. The chain couples TRBV4-1 to TRBJ2-7; 9 bases match TRBD1. Germline loops: CDR1 MGHRA, CDR2 YSYEKL. V gave up 4 bases and J gave up 4 bases; unmatched junction bases: 8. There are 15 residues in the CDR3.